The clone carrying this TCR beta chain was counted at least ten times. Its antigen is not identified. This record comes from a study of human T cells and chemical hapten exposure. The wider study: Patch tests put 0.01% DPC on the upper back, read at 6 days. Alopecia areata, totalis or universalis affected patients, mainly female. Study observations and caveats: There were significantly more large CDR3 similarity clusters among expanded TCRs than among controls.

Time point in this sample: patch test 1, 2 weeks after DPC sensitization. Described treatment: therapeutic diphenylcyclopropenone sensitization with weekly scalp DPC. The library put unique molecular identifiers onto individual cDNA molecules. MiXCR, applied by TCRdb to the RACE reads, yields one record per CDR3 protein. This sample has some 340,000 distinct CDR3 sequences, with around 7% found just once. The V segment lost 4 bases and the J segment 7 bases; nucleotides outside the gene matches: 9. Per the germline V gene, CDR1 is SGDLS and CDR2 is YYNGEE. The CDR3 length is 15 residues. The sample here was whole blood, taken in connection with sensitization to the hapten diphenylcyclopropenone (DPC). The chain carries TRBV9 and TRBJ2-5; 11 bases map to TRBD2. The TCR comes from a woman younger than 30 with alopecia areata. Some clones in this sample may be carry-over from other donors' samples. The CDR3 DNA reads as TGTGCCAGCAGCCCCGTAGCGGGGGGGGCCGGGACCCAGTACTTC. It codes for CASSPVAGGAGTQYF.